This is a list of T cell receptor beta chains from one sample in a study of T cell responses to AZD1222 COVID-19 vaccine. The table came from immunoSEQ multiplex PCR; TCRdb's copy has only in-frame clones and leaves some out. Here the sample spans around 150,000 clones, 88% being singletons. The sequencing used peripheral blood, collected on day 0 of AZD1222 vaccination. All receptors come from an adult in good health. Both conserved end residues are part of each CDR3. The order of the fields is V gene, J gene, clone size, D gene, CDR3 DNA, CDR3 protein. The D gene is left open where the match is weak. The size field is filled for only some rows; it gives once, few, many or a size class.

TRBV6-6	TRBJ2-1	NA	TRBD1	TGTGCCAGCAGTACCGGGACAGGGGTGAATGAGCAGTTCTTC	CASSTGTGVNEQFF
TRBV6-5	TRBJ2-1	NA	NA	TGTGCCAGCAGTTACGACGGACACTCGGGCAATGAGCAGTTCTTC	CASSYDGHSGNEQFF
TRBV5-1	TRBJ1-4	NA	TRBD1	TGCGCCAGCACGGTCCAGGGGGTAGCTAATGAAAAACTGTTTTTT	CASTVQGVANEKLFF
TRBV20-1	TRBJ2-5	NA	NA	TGCAGTGCTAGTACAGCCCAAGAGACCCAGTACTTC	CSASTAQETQYF
TRBV28	TRBJ1-1	NA	NA	TGTGCCAGCAGCTGGGGGACGGTAGGGCACACTGAAGCTTTCTTT	CASSWGTVGHTEAFF
TRBV9	TRBJ1-5	NA	TRBD1	TGTGCCAGCAGCGTAGAGGGGGCGAGCAATCAGCCCCAGCATTTT	CASSVEGASNQPQHF
TRBV3-1/TRBV3-2	TRBJ1-2	few	NA	TGTGCCAGCAGCCAGTTCTCAAGTACTAGGCCCTATGGCTACACCTTC	CASSQFSSTRPYGYTF
TRBV14	TRBJ1-1	NA	NA	TGTGCCAGCAGCAAGGGCATTTGGACTGAAGCTTTCTTT	CASSKGIWTEAFF
TRBV5-1	TRBJ2-3	NA	NA	TGCGCCAGCAGCTTGGTTTGGTCGGGGGCTACCACAGATACGCAGTATTTT	CASSLVWSGATTDTQYF
TRBV2	TRBJ2-3	NA	NA	TGTGCCAGCAGTGAGAACTGGATAGTTAACACAGATACGCAGTATTTT	CASSENWIVNTDTQYF